The 20 T cell receptor beta chains presented below share a single source sample, sequenced in a study of Tregs in tolerant kidney transplant recipients. Recipients received nonmyeloablative bone marrow transplants from related graft donors, with transient mixed chimerism. Profiling relied on immunoSEQ multiplex PCR, and the TCRdb table lists in-frame clones only, not all of them. The table has 84,000 or so clones, more than 85% seen once. Here the sequenced sample was CD4+ T cells from blood (PBMCs), taken 12 months after the transplant. These receptors all come from a human patient who received a combined kidney and bone marrow transplant. These T cells may partly come from the graft donor.

This clone occurred once. In nucleotides, the CDR3 is TGTGCCAGCAGAAGGGACAGGGGATTGGGCAATCAGCCCCAGCATTTT. Amino acid sequence: CASRRDRGLGNQPQHF. The V call is TRBV2, the J call TRBJ1-5; TRBD1 agrees at 10 bases. J gave up 2 bases and V 6 bases, and 7 bases lay outside the gene matches. This CDR3 is 16 amino acids long. Germline-derived CDR1 and CDR2 are SNHLY and FYNNEI.

This chain connects TRBV1 to TRBJ1-2; the table's D gene call, TRBD1, was not cross checked with the DNA. TRBV1 is reported as a pseudogene. This CDR3 has 13 residues. CDR3 in amino acids: CTSETGVNYGYTF. CDR3 nucleotide sequence: TGCACCAGTGAAACAGGGGTGAACTATGGCTACACCTTC.

This sequence joins TRBV4-3 and TRBJ2-7, with TRBD2 identical over 9 bases. Per germline, CDR1 LGHNA and CDR2 YSLEER. The CDR3 spans 16 residues. V dropped 0 bases and J dropped 3; count of bases not matched to a gene: 6. The CDR3 DNA reads TGCGCCAGCAGCCAAGATCCTAGCGGGGTCGTCTACGAGCAGTACTTC. Protein product: CASSQDPSGVVYEQYF.

J is TRBJ2-2 and V is TRBV12-5; 7 bases match TRBD1. Germline trimming cut 6 bases from V and 0 bases from J; bases unmatched to any gene: 1. This CDR3 has 14 residues. The V gene's germline CDR1 is LGHNT and CDR2 FRNRAP. CDR3 nucleotides: TGTGCTAGTGGGACAGGGTCGAACACCGGGGAGCTGTTTTTT. Translated: CASGTGSNTGELFF.

The chain has TRBV29-1 and TRBJ2-5; D is possibly TRBD1 (6 bases). The CDR3 length is 13 residues. Germline V CDR1 and CDR2: SQVTM, ANQGSEA. V shed 2 bases and J shed 4 bases, with 11 bases lying between them. The CDR3 DNA follows: TGCAGCGTTGAATGGGGGCTCAGAGAGACCCAGTACTTC. Encoded protein: CSVEWGLRETQYF.

V usage is TRBV30 and J usage is TRBJ1-2; 8 bases match TRBD1. This CDR3 is built from 13 residues. V dropped 3 bases and J dropped 8; count of bases not matched to a gene: 8. Germline V CDR1 and CDR2: GTSNPN, SVGIG (reference sequence). The CDR3 here is CAWSRGQGGGYTF. The CDR3 bases are TGTGCCTGGAGCCGAGGACAGGGCGGGGGCTACACCTTC.

The rearrangement joins TRBV10-1 to TRBJ1-1; no clear D. Between the trimmed V and J ends, which lost 3 bases and 2 bases, there was a span of 13 bases. The germline V gene has CDR1 WNHNN and CDR2 SYGVQD (reference sequence). CDR3 length: 15 amino acids. CDR3 protein: CASSDFPGTNTEAFF. Written as DNA, the CDR3 is TGCGCCAGCAGTGATTTCCCAGGCACAAACACTGAAGCTTTCTTT.

CDR3 sequence: CASSLIASETQYF. DNA of the CDR3: TGCGCCAGCAGCTTGATAGCATCAGAGACCCAGTACTTC. The gene calls are TRBV5-1 and TRBJ2-5; D remains ambiguous. Between the trimmed V and J ends, which lost 1 base and 4 bases, there was a span of 8 bases. Germline-derived CDR1 and CDR2 are SGHRS and YFSETQ. The CDR3 contains 13 residues.

The rearrangement joins TRBV7-6 to TRBJ1-2; maybe TRBD1 (6 bases). Germline V gene sequence: CDR1 SGHVS, CDR2 FNYEAQ. The CDR3 loop spans 16 amino acids. V shed 5 bases and J shed 3 bases, with 19 bases lying between them. CDR3 DNA sequence: TGTGCCAGCAGCCAAGAAGTCGGGGGGCTCGACTATGGCTACACCTTC. This gives the protein CASSQEVGGLDYGYTF.

The rearrangement links TRBV5-4 to TRBJ2-2; D ambiguous. The CDR3 covers 13 residues. V lost 1 base, J lost 5 bases, and 6 bases lay in between. Germline lookup yields CDR1 SGHNT and CDR2 YYREEE (reference sequence). The CDR3 DNA reads as TGTGCCAGCAGCTTGTTTATTACCGGGGAGCTGTTTTTT. It yields the protein CASSLFITGELFF.

This rearrangement joins TRBV6-1 to TRBJ1-6; tentatively, D is TRBD1 (6 bases). The germline V gene has CDR1 MNHNS and CDR2 SASEGT. Trimming shortened V by 6 bases and J by 7 bases, and 10 bases separated the two germline ends. CDR3 size: 13 residues. The CDR3 reads CASSGQSNSPLHF. DNA for the CDR3: TGTGCCAGCAGCGGACAGTCGAATTCACCCCTCCACTTT.

The V call is TRBV4-2, the J call TRBJ2-5; 10 nucleotides align to TRBD1. V trimming: 3 bases; J trimming: 1 base; junction bases outside the gene matches: 5. The CDR3 loop spans 16 amino acids. Germline CDR1 LGHNA, CDR2 YNFKEQ. In DNA, the CDR3 is TGTGCCAGCAGCCACGACGGGACAGGGGTCCAAGAGACCCAGTACTTC. Its translation is CASSHDGTGVQETQYF.

The CDR3 nucleotides read TGTGCCAGCAGTTACCGGACAGGGGGGAGGGAGACCCAGTACTTC. Translating gives CASSYRTGGRETQYF. The J gene is TRBJ2-5, the V gene TRBV6-5, with 10 bases identical to TRBD1. V shed 2 bases and J 5 bases; nucleotides not matched to a gene: 5. Germline values: CDR1 MNHEY, CDR2 SVGAGI. This CDR3 spans 15 amino acids.

The chain uses TRBV10-3 and TRBJ2-5; perhaps TRBD2 as D (6 bases). The CDR3 is 14 residues long. V lost 0 bases to trimming and J lost 9 bases, with 14 bases between them. Germline V gene lookup returns CDR1 ENHRY and CDR2 SYGVKD. The CDR3 coding sequence is TGTGCCATCAGTGAGTCCGGGGTCTCGGGGGCCCAGTACTTC. Its translation: CAISESGVSGAQYF.

This sequence joins TRBV21-1 and TRBJ2-2; TRBD2, the table's D call, lacks a check against the DNA. TRBV21-1 is annotated as a pseudogene. This CDR3 region has 24 residues. CDR3: CASSKRGVDANLSGRAANTGELFF. Here the CDR3 DNA reads TGTGCCAGCAGCAAAAGAGGTGTGGACGCAAACCTTAGCGGGAGGGCCGCGAACACCGGGGAGCTGTTTTTT.

The chain links TRBV27 to TRBJ2-1, with 8 bases identical to TRBD1. Germline V gives CDR1 MNHEY, CDR2 SMNVEV (reference sequence). The CDR3 is made up of 15 amino acids. V lost 3 bases to trimming and J lost 1 base; unmatched junction nucleotides: 2. The CDR3 loop is CASSFRGQSYNEQFF. The DNA for the CDR3 is TGTGCCAGCAGTTTCAGGGGGCAGTCCTACAATGAGCAGTTCTTC.

The rearrangement joins TRBV10-3 to TRBJ2-7; 12 bases align to TRBD2. Germline-derived CDR1 and CDR2 are ENHRY and SYGVKD. The V and J ends lost 5 bases and 0 bases, in that order; junction bases with no gene match: 11. The CDR3 is 18 residues long. CDR3 amino acids: CAISQTSGRGGSSYEQYF. The CDR3 region has the DNA TGTGCCATCAGTCAGACTAGCGGGAGAGGGGGGAGCTCCTACGAGCAGTACTTC.

This chain links TRBV27 with TRBJ2-3; 11 bases map to TRBD2. The V segment lost 3 bases and the J segment 2 bases; nucleotides outside the gene matches: 10. The germline V gene has CDR1 MNHEY and CDR2 SMNVEV (reference sequence). This CDR3 region has 18 residues. DNA of the CDR3: TGTGCCAGCAGTTTGGAAACTAGCGGGGGCCTAGTCACAGATACGCAGTATTTT. This translates into CASSLETSGGLVTDTQYF.

The chain joins TRBV19 to TRBJ1-4; a weak D match, TRBD1 (5 bases). V lost 3 bases and J lost 4, with 9 bases in between. Germline CDR1 LNHDA, CDR2 SQIVND (reference sequence). This CDR3 is 14 amino acids long. The chain's CDR3 is CASSMVGGNEKLFF. The CDR3 DNA reads as TGTGCCAGTAGTATGGTGGGGGGTAATGAAAAACTGTTTTTT.

This clone was picked up a small number of times. CDR3 bases: TGTGCCAGCAGTCCGCAGGGTAAAGGGTCTCAGCCCCAGCATTTT. Its translation is CASSPQGKGSQPQHF. The J gene is TRBJ1-5, the V gene TRBV7-2; D possibly corresponds to TRBD1 (5 bases). This CDR3 region has 15 residues. Germline CDR1 is SGHTA and CDR2 is FQGNSA. The V and J ends lost 6 bases and 6 bases respectively, with 18 bases between them.